The T cell receptor beta chain under discussion was sequenced for a study of blood T cells in healthy people across ages. Study-level findings and limits: It was not possible, with unsorted PBMCs, to conclusively compare naive and antigen-experienced cells. Both higher diversity and more naive CD4+ cells marked long-lived donors when set against aged donors.

The authors ran a second PCR of about 6 to 11 cycles using a sample-barcoded 5' primer and a J-beta primer mix. A tag from a template-switch adaptor with 12 random nucleotides marked each cDNA molecule. MiXCR was run by TCRdb on the 5' RACE reads, yielding one entry per CDR3 protein. The sample yields 1.4 million to 1.5 million distinct CDR3 sequences, 42% seen once. Comment on this clonotype: Its target is unknown.

The sample was blood. The receptor was isolated from a woman in her late teens or twenties in good health.

CDR3 sequence reads: CASSNGLAGGNDIEQFF. The CDR3 bases are TGTGCCAGCAGCAACGGACTAGCGGGGGGCAACGACATTGAGCAGTTCTTC. The chain carries TRBV9 and TRBJ2-1; 14 nucleotides agree with TRBD2. Germline V gene lookup returns CDR1 SGDLS and CDR2 YYNGEE. There are 17 residues in the CDR3. J lost 9 bases, V lost 4 bases, and 12 bases had no gene match. The whole variable domain, remainder taken from reference TRBV9 and TRBJ2-1, is DSGVTQTPKHLITATGQRVTLRCSPRSGDLSVYWYQQSLDQGLQFLIQYYNGEERAKGNILERFSAQQFPDLHSELNLSSLELGDSALYFCASSNGLAGGNDIEQFFGPGTRLTVL.